Described below is a single T cell receptor beta chain sequence and its context. Its antigen remains unknown. The sample is drawn from a study of CD8 T cells in Susac syndrome. General study results and limits: By the study's own acknowledgment, its TCR sequencing and HLA analysis included relatively few individuals.

TCR beta sequencing covered blood CD8+ and CD4+ T cells. Random hexamers primed reverse transcription of about 0.45 to 1 ug RNA. MiXCR, applied by TCRdb to the immunoSEQ multiplex PCR reads, yields one record per CDR3 protein. The table records about 200,000 distinct CDR3 sequences, 85% to 95% of them present only once. Per germline, CDR1 LGHDT and CDR2 YNNKEL (reference sequence). V was cut by 3 bases and J by 1 base, with 9 bases left in between. This CDR3 has 14 residues. The sample consisted of CD4+ T cells from PBMCs. The gene calls are TRBV3-1 and TRBJ1-1, with D uncertain. The sequence derives from a human donor in good health. The CDR3, as DNA: TGTGCCAGCAGCCATGAGTTTGGGAACACTGAAGCTTTCTTT. Translated, it gives CASSHEFGNTEAFF.